Listed here are 27 T cell receptor beta chains from one sample, sequenced in a study of control samples from healthy donors and cancer patients. Libraries were prepared by immunoSEQ multiplex PCR; TCRdb keeps only in-frame clonotypes and omits some of them. The sample carries 120,000 or so clones, roughly 84% recorded once. Material for sequencing was blood. Receptors originate from a man between 40 and 49 years old in good health.

The J gene is TRBJ1-2, the V gene TRBV10-3, with 11 bases identical to TRBD1. With 6 bases clipped from V and 7 bases from J, the junction kept 10 bases outside the gene matches. Germline V gene sequence: CDR1 ENHRY, CDR2 SYGVKD. CDR3 length: 15 residues. The CDR3 DNA sequence: TGTGCCATCAGACCAGGACAGGGGGCGCGAGCTGGCTACACCTTC. Translating gives CAIRPGQGARAGYTF.

The chain has TRBV5-1 and TRBJ1-5; 7 positions match TRBD1. This CDR3 is built from 18 residues. CDR1 is SGHRS and CDR2 is YFSETQ in the germline V gene. V was pared by 4 bases and J by 6 bases, with 19 bases of the junction left unmatched. The CDR3 reads CASSPGPKTGVLPQPQHF. The CDR3 DNA follows: TGCGCCAGCAGCCCGGGTCCAAAAACAGGGGTGCTCCCTCAGCCCCAGCATTTT.

The chain has TRBV19 and TRBJ1-5, with D unclear. V gave up 3 bases and J gave up 0 bases, with 6 bases separating them. Germline-derived CDR1 and CDR2 are LNHDA and SQIVND (reference sequence). CDR3 length: 14 residues. CDR3 sequence: CASSMTLSNQPQHF. As DNA, the CDR3 is TGTGCCAGTAGTATGACACTTAGCAATCAGCCCCAGCATTTT.

This chain uses TRBV18 with TRBJ2-1, with 9 bases matching TRBD2. The CDR3 length is 16 residues. The germline gives CDR1 KGHSH, CDR2 LQKENI. The V gene end was trimmed by 3 bases and the J gene end by 4 bases; junction bases not matched to a gene: 7. The CDR3 sequence is CASSPGSGGFYNEQFF. CDR3 sequence (DNA): TGTGCCAGCTCACCGGGCAGCGGGGGGTTTTACAATGAGCAGTTCTTC.

CDR3 nucleotide sequence: TGTGCCAGTAGTATAACAGGGCTAGCAACGCAGTATTTT. Amino acids: CASSITGLATQYF. The chain combines TRBV19 with TRBJ2-3; possible D gene TRBD1, 6 bases. The V end lost 2 bases, the J end lost 9 bases, and 12 bases lay between the germline ends. Germline-derived CDR1 and CDR2 are LNHDA and SQIVND (reference sequence). The CDR3 sequence is 13 residues long.

This chain joins TRBV6-2 or TRBV6-3 and TRBJ2-5; the match to TRBD2 covers 8 bases. This CDR3 region has 17 residues. Germline V gives CDR1 MNHEY, CDR2 SVGEGT. The J segment lost 5 bases and the V segment lost 6 bases, leaving 17 bases of the junction unmatched. The CDR3 region has the DNA TGTGCCAGCAGCACCGTCGCCCCGTTGGGCGGGGGGGAGACCCAGTACTTC. This translates into CASSTVAPLGGGETQYF.

The chain couples TRBV30 to TRBJ1-1; 10 nucleotides align to TRBD1. This CDR3 region has 14 residues. V was clipped by 4 bases and J by 5 bases; unmatched bases: 7. The germline gives CDR1 GTSNPN, CDR2 SVGIG (reference sequence). CDR3 sequence: CAWTIRGQGTEAFF. The CDR3 coding sequence is TGTGCCTGGACCATACGGGGACAGGGGACTGAAGCTTTCTTT.

The J gene is TRBJ1-3, the V gene TRBV5-4; 8 bases fit TRBD1. The J segment lost 4 bases and the V segment lost 3 bases, leaving 3 bases of the junction unmatched. Germline CDR1 SGHNT, CDR2 YYREEE (reference sequence). CDR3 length equals 14 residues. The CDR3, as DNA: TGTGCCAGCAGCTCCCAGGGGGCAGGAAACACCATATATTTT. Translating gives CASSSQGAGNTIYF. Looking up the rest from reference TRBV5-4 and TRBJ1-3 gives the full variable domain: ETGVTQSPTHLIKTRGQQVTLRCSSQSGHNTVSWYQQALGQGPQFIFQYYREEENGRGNFPPRFSGLQFPNYSSELNVNALELDDSALYLCASSSQGAGNTIYFGEGSWLTVV.

The chain couples TRBV11-3 to TRBJ2-5; D assignment may be TRBD1 or TRBD2 (5 bases each). The CDR3 length is 15 residues. Looked up from germline, CDR1 is SGHNT and CDR2 is YENEEA. With 8 bases removed from V and 1 base from J, the gap between germline ends came to 17 bases. This chain's CDR3 is CASGPAGAPQETQYF. CDR3 coding DNA: TGTGCCAGCGGGCCCGCCGGGGCGCCCCAAGAGACCCAGTACTTC.

This clone was recorded a few times. The CDR3 region is CASSDLVPGSYGTDYGYTF. CDR3 DNA: TGCGCCAGCAGTGATTTGGTCCCGGGATCTTATGGGACCGACTATGGCTACACCTTC. The chain combines TRBV10-1 with TRBJ1-2; a weak D match, TRBD1 (5 bases). The germline gives CDR1 WNHNN, CDR2 SYGVQD (reference sequence). The CDR3 has 19 amino acids. V lost 3 bases to trimming and J lost 3 bases, with 26 bases between them.

This chain uses TRBV25-1 with TRBJ1-3; 10 bases match TRBD1. J gave up 2 bases and V 3 bases, and 4 bases lay outside the gene matches. In germline, CDR1 is MGHDK, CDR2 SYGVNS. This CDR3 is 16 amino acids long. CDR3 residues: CASSDRGTGAGNTIYF. CDR3 nucleotide sequence: TGTGCCAGCAGTGATCGTGGGACAGGGGCTGGAAACACCATATATTTT.

The V call is TRBV5-6, the J call TRBJ1-4, with TRBD1 identical over 7 bases. The CDR3 totals 16 residues. The germline gives CDR1 SGHDT, CDR2 YYEEEE. Trimming at V came to 2 bases and at J to 7 bases, leaving 11 bases not matched to a gene. CDR3 protein: CASSFYDRASGEKLFF. The CDR3 nucleotides read TGTGCCAGCAGCTTTTACGACAGGGCGTCGGGTGAAAAACTGTTTTTT. Filled out from reference TRBV5-6 and TRBJ1-4, the complete variable domain reads DAGVTQSPTHLIKTRGQQVTLRCSPKSGHDTVSWYQQALGQGPQFIFQYYEEEERQRGNFPDRFSGHQFPNYSSELNVNALLLGDSALYLCASSFYDRASGEKLFFGSGTQLSVL.

The chain has TRBV2 and TRBJ1-3, with 9 bases fitting TRBD1. The CDR3 loop spans 16 amino acids. CDR1 SNHLY and CDR2 FYNNEI come from the germline V gene. The V segment lost 5 bases and the J segment 4 bases; nucleotides outside the gene matches: 9. The CDR3: CASSLGQGIRGNTIYF. Written as DNA, the CDR3 is TGTGCCAGCAGTTTAGGACAGGGGATTCGGGGAAACACCATATATTTT.

The V gene is TRBV7-8, the J gene TRBJ2-1; 7 bases agree with TRBD1. The CDR3 loop spans 16 amino acids. CDR1 SGHVS and CDR2 FQNEAQ come from the germline V gene. The trim removed 5 bases at V and 2 bases at J, leaving 9 bases unmatched. The DNA of the CDR3 is TGTGCCAGCAGCCCTAGGACAGGATCGCCCTACAATGAGCAGTTCTTC. Translating it yields CASSPRTGSPYNEQFF.

The CDR3 loop reads CSVGLGYEQYF. The CDR3 DNA reads TGCAGCGTAGGACTAGGCTACGAGCAGTACTTC. The chain carries TRBV29-1 and TRBJ2-7, with 7 nucleotides matching TRBD2. This CDR3 region has 11 residues. From germline, CDR1 is SQVTM and CDR2 ANQGSEA. J gave up 3 bases and V 6 bases, and 2 bases lay outside the gene matches.

The genes are TRBV7-9 and TRBJ2-3; possible D gene TRBD1, 8 bases. The CDR3 contains 15 residues. The V gene's germline CDR1 is SEHNR and CDR2 FQNEAQ (reference sequence). V was pared by 5 bases and J by 4 bases, with 16 bases between. The CDR3 region has the DNA TGTGCCAGCAGCCCTTGGACAGGGAGGGCAGATACGCAGTATTTT. It specifies CASSPWTGRADTQYF.

The chain uses TRBV3-1 (or the pseudogene TRBV3-2) and TRBJ1-1; a possible D gene is TRBD1 (6 bases). The CDR3 extends over 14 amino acids. Germline lookup yields CDR1 LGHDT and CDR2 YNNKEL (reference sequence). Trimming removed 2 bases from V and 5 bases from J, with 12 bases in between. The CDR3 nucleotides are TGTGCCAGCAGCCAAAGGGGGAGTTGGACTGAAGCTTTCTTT. Translated: CASSQRGSWTEAFF.

The J gene is TRBJ1-5, the V gene TRBV4-1; the D gene is possibly TRBD1 (6 bases). CDR1 and CDR2 from the germline V gene are MGHRA and YSYEKL. The CDR3 sequence is 16 residues long. Trimming shortened V by 5 bases and J by 3 bases, and 17 bases separated the two germline ends. CDR3 amino acids: CASSLAMNRDNQPQHF. Written as DNA, the CDR3 is TGCGCCAGCAGCTTAGCCATGAACAGGGACAATCAGCCCCAGCATTTT.

This clone was observed once. This chain links TRBV5-3 with TRBJ1-5, with D hard to call. TRBV5-3 is designated an ORF whose function remains uncertain. Deletions cut 3 bases from V and 2 bases from J, with 21 bases between. This CDR3 contains 18 residues. CDR3 in amino acids: CARSSRMISGMGNQPQHF. The CDR3 nucleotides are TGTGCCAGAAGCTCCCGTATGATATCGGGGATGGGCAATCAGCCCCAGCATTTT.

The rearrangement uses TRBV12-3 or TRBV12-4 and TRBJ1-2, with 8 bases identical to TRBD1. This CDR3 contains 12 residues. V lost 6 bases, J lost 8 bases, and 5 bases stayed unmatched. CDR3 loop: CASSYRGYGYTF. DNA of the CDR3: TGTGCCAGCAGCTACAGGGGGTACGGCTACACCTTC.

The gene calls are TRBV11-3 and TRBJ2-1; D might be TRBD1 (6 bases). The V and J ends lost 3 bases and 8 bases respectively, with 11 bases between them. Germline V gives CDR1 SGHNT, CDR2 YENEEA. The CDR3 consists of 13 residues. The CDR3 is CASSFPGEDEQFF. DNA for the CDR3: TGTGCCAGCAGCTTTCCAGGGGAAGATGAGCAGTTCTTC. The full variable domain, rest sourced from reference TRBV11-3 and TRBJ2-1, is EAGVVQSPRYKIIEKKQPVAFWCNPISGHNTLYWYLQNLGQGPELLIRYENEEAVDDSQLPKDRFSAERLKGVDSTLKIQPAELGDSAVYLCASSFPGEDEQFFGPGTRLTVL.

J is TRBJ1-3 and V is TRBV3-1 (or the pseudogene TRBV3-2), with D unclear. The CDR3 is 13 residues long. Trimming took 2 bases from V and 0 from J, leaving 2 bases between them. Germline V gene data show CDR1 as LGHDT and CDR2 as YNNKEL (reference sequence). The CDR3 nucleotides are TGTGCCAGCAGCCAACGCTCTGGAAACACCATATATTTT. Translated, it gives CASSQRSGNTIYF.

J is TRBJ2-7 and V is TRBV7-2; 12 bases agree with TRBD2. Per germline, CDR1 SGHTA and CDR2 FQGNSA. This CDR3 spans 17 amino acids. V lost 1 base and J lost 6; bases outside the gene matches: 10. This CDR3 is CASSLVGLAGGPGEQYF. In nucleotides, the CDR3 is TGTGCCAGCAGCTTAGTAGGGCTAGCGGGGGGGCCGGGCGAGCAGTACTTC.

This clone was seen once. This rearrangement joins TRBV27 to TRBJ2-5; TRBD1 is a possible D gene (5 bases). The CDR3 runs to 13 residues. Trimming left V 3 bases short and J 5 bases short, with 10 bases between. Looked up from germline, CDR1 is MNHEY and CDR2 is SMNVEV (reference sequence). CDR3 residues: CASSFQGPETQYF. CDR3 coding DNA: TGTGCCAGCAGTTTTCAGGGCCCTGAGACCCAGTACTTC.

This clone appeared once. This rearrangement joins TRBV10-1 to TRBJ2-2; no clear D gene. This CDR3 contains 12 residues. V was pared by 2 bases and J by 6 bases, with 4 bases between. Germline V lookup: CDR1 WNHNN, CDR2 SYGVQD (reference sequence). CDR3 in amino acids: CASSEGSGELFF. CDR3 nucleotide sequence: TGCGCCAGCAGTGAGGGGTCCGGGGAGCTGTTTTTT.

The J gene is TRBJ2-2, the V gene TRBV24-1; possibly TRBD2 for D (5 bases). The CDR3 loop spans 16 amino acids. V lost 3 bases to trimming and J lost 1 base, with 11 bases between them. Germline CDR1 reads KGHDR; CDR2 reads SFDVKD. The CDR3 nucleotides are TGTGCCACCAGTGATCCCGGGGAAAGGAACACCGGGGAGCTGTTTTTT. This gives the protein CATSDPGERNTGELFF.

The chain has TRBV19 and TRBJ1-3; 8 positions match TRBD1. Losses at the gene ends were 6 bases for V and 8 bases for J; bases not matched to a gene: 12. This CDR3 is 15 amino acids long. From germline, CDR1 is LNHDA and CDR2 SQIVND (reference sequence). The CDR3 region has the DNA TGTGCCAGTAGAGCCTCAGGGGGCGCTACATACACCATATATTTT. This translates into CASRASGGATYTIYF. Together with reference TRBV19 and TRBJ1-3, the CDR3 gives the full variable domain: DGGITQSPKYLFRKEGQNVTLSCEQNLNHDAMYWYRQDPGQGLRLIYYSQIVNDFQKGDIAEGYSVSREKKESFPLTVTSAQKNPTAFYLCASRASGGATYTIYFGEGSWLTVV.